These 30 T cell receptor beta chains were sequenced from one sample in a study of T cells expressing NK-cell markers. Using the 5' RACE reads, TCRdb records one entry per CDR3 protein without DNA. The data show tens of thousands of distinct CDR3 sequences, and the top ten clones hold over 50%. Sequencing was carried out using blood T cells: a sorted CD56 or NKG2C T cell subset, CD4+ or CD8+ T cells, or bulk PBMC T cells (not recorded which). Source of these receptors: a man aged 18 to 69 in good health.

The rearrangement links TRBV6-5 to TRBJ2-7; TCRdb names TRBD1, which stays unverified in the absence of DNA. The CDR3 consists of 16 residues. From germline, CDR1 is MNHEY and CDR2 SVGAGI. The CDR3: CASSSLAGQGGDEQYF.

The CDR3 loop is CASSSAGPEQYF. The V call is TRBV6-2 or TRBV6-3, the J call TRBJ2-7; TCRdb's D call of TRBD1 is untestable without DNA. The CDR3 runs to 12 residues. CDR1 MNHEY and CDR2 SVGEGT come from the germline V gene.

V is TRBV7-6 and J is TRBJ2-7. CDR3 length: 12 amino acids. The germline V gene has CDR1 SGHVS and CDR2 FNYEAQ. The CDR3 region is CASSSPHYEQYF.

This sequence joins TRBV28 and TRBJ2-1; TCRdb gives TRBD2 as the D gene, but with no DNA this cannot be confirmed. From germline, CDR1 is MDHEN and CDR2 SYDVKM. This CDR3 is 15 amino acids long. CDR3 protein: CASSPRAGQYNEQFF.

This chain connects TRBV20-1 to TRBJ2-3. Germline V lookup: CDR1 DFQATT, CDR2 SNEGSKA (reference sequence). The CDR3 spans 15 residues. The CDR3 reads CSARGFVGLTDTQYF.

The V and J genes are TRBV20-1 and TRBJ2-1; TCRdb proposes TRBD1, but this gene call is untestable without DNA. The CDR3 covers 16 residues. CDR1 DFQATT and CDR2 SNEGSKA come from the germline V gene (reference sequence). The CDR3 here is CSARPADGRSYNEQFF.

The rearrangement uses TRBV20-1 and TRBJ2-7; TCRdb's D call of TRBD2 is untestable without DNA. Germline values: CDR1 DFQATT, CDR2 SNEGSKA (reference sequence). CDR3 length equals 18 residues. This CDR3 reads CSASFGLAGAHVSSEQYF.

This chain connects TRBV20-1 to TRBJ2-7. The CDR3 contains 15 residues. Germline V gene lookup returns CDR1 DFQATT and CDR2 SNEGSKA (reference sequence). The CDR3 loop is CSASSTGQGSYEQYF.

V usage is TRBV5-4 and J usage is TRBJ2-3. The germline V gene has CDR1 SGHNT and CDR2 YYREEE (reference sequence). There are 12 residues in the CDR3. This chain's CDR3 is CASSFSTDTQYF.

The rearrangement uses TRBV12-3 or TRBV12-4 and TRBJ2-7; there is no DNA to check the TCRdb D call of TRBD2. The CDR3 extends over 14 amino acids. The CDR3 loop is CASSTTTSPHEQYF.

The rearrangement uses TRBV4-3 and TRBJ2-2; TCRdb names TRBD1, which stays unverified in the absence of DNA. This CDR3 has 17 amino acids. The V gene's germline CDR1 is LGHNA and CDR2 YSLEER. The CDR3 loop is CASSPSRDRVSTGELFF.

CDR3 loop: CASSVLGLVQGNEQFF. The rearrangement uses TRBV5-1 and TRBJ2-1; TCRdb proposes TRBD2, but this gene call is untestable without DNA. The CDR3 extends over 16 amino acids. Germline V gene sequence: CDR1 SGHRS, CDR2 YFSETQ.

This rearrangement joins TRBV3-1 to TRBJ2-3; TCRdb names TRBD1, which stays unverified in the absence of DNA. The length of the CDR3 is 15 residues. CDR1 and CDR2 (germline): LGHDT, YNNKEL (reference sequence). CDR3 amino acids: CASRRQGVSTDTQYF.

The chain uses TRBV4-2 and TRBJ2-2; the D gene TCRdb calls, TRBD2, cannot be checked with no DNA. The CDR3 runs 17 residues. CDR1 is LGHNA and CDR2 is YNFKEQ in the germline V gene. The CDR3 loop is CASSHDSTGGNTGELFF.

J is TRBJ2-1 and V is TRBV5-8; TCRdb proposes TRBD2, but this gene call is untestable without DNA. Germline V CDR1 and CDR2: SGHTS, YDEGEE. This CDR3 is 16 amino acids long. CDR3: CASSQFGTSGYNEQFF.

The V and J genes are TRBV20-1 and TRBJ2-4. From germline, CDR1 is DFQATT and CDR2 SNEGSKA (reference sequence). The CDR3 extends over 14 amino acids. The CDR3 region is CSANRILAKNIQYF.

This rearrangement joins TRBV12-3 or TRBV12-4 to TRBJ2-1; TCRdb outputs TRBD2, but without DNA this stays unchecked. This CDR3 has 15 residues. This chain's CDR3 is CASSLETSLGNEQFF.

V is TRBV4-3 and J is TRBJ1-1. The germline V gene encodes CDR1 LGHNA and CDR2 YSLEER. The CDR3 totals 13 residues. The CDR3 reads CASSHTRNTEAFF.

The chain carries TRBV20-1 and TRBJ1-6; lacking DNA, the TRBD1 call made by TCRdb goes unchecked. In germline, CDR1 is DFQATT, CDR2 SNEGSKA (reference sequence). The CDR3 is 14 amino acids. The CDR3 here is CSARGGTLGSPLHF.

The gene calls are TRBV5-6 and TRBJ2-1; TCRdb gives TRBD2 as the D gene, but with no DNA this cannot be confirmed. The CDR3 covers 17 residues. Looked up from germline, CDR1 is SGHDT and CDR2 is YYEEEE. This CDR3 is CASSLEGLAGGGNEQFF. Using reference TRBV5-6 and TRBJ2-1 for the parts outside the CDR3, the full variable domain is DAGVTQSPTHLIKTRGQQVTLRCSPKSGHDTVSWYQQALGQGPQFIFQYYEEEERQRGNFPDRFSGHQFPNYSSELNVNALLLGDSALYLCASSLEGLAGGGNEQFFGPGTRLTVL.

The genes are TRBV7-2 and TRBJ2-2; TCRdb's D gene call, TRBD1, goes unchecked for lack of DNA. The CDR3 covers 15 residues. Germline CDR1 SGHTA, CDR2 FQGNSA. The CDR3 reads CASSLAGQITGELFF.

CDR3 region: CASSSRDRGYEQYF. J is TRBJ2-7 and V is TRBV5-4; TCRdb outputs TRBD1, but without DNA this stays unchecked. There are 14 residues in the CDR3. The germline V gene encodes CDR1 SGHNT and CDR2 YYREEE (reference sequence).

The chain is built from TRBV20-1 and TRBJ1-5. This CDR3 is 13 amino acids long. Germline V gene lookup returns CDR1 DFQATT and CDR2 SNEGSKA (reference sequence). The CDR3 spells CSARGNRGEPQHF.

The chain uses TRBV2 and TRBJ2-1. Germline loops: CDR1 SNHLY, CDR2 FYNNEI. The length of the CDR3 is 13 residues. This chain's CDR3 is CASSGEIANEQFF.

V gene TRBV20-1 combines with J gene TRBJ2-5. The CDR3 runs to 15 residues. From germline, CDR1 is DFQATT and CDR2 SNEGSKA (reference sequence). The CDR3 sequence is CSARDLSGSQETQYF.

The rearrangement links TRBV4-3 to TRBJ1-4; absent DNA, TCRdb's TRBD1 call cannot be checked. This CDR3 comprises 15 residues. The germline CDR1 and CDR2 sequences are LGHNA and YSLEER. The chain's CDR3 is CASSQSAQDLEKLFF.

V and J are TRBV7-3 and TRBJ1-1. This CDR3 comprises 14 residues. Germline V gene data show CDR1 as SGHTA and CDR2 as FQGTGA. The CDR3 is CASRRSGGETEAFF.

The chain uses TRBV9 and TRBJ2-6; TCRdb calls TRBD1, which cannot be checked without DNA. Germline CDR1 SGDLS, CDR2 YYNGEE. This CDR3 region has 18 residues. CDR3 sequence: CASSGGQGARSGANVLTF.

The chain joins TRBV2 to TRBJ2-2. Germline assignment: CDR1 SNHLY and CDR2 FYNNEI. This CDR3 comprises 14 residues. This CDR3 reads CASSESSVGGELFF.

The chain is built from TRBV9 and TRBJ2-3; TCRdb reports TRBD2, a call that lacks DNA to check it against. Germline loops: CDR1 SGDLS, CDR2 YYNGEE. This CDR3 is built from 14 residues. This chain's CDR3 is CASSAERLTDTQYF. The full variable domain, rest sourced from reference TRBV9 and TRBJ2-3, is DSGVTQTPKHLITATGQRVTLRCSPRSGDLSVYWYQQSLDQGLQFLIQYYNGEERAKGNILERFSAQQFPDLHSELNLSSLELGDSALYFCASSAERLTDTQYFGPGTRLTVL.